What follows is one TCR beta chain and its context. The source of the sample is a study of Ad26.COV2.S vaccination and SARS-CoV-2 variants. Germline CDR1 and CDR2: LGHNA and YNFKEQ. The CDR3 runs to 15 residues. Deletions cut 1 base from V and 4 bases from J, with 11 bases between. Measured with immunoSEQ multiplex PCR; TCRdb has only the in-frame clones, and not every one. The sample consists of approximately 300,000 clones, about 82% of them appearing once. Treatment here: roughly 19 received Ad26.COV2.S at low or high dose, single or two shots; 5 received placebo; per-sample allocation not given. Day 63 following the first vaccine or placebo injection was when the samples were taken.

The chain has TRBV4-2 and TRBJ1-5; TRBD1 is a possible D gene (6 bases). The source material was peripheral blood, sampled in a trial of Ad26.COV2.S vaccine versus placebo. This TCR was recovered from a person aged 18-60 years who received the Ad26.COV2.S COVID-19 vaccine or a placebo. CDR3 sequence: CASSQVDQGNQPQHF. DNA for the CDR3: TGTGCCAGCAGCCAAGTAGATCAGGGGAATCAGCCCCAGCATTTT.